Detailed here is one TCR beta chain. The data stem from a study of STAT5B mutations in CD4+ large granular lymphocyte leukemia. Sequenced by immunoSEQ multiplex PCR; TCRdb stores in-frame clones only, minus some. The table records 20,000 to 25,000 clones, approximately 80% of them present only once. V lost 3 bases and J 1 base, leaving 12 bases between the germline ends. CDR3 length equals 15 residues. CDR1 and CDR2 from the germline V gene are SGHTS and YDEGEE. The genes are TRBV5-8 and TRBJ2-3; perhaps D is TRBD1 or TRBD2 (6 bases each). Specimen: CD4+ T cells from blood buffy coats. This clonotype was sampled from a human donor in good health. CDR3 sequence: CASSSRGARTDTQYF. The CDR3 DNA reads as TGTGCCAGCAGCTCAAGGGGGGCCCGCACAGATACGCAGTATTTT.